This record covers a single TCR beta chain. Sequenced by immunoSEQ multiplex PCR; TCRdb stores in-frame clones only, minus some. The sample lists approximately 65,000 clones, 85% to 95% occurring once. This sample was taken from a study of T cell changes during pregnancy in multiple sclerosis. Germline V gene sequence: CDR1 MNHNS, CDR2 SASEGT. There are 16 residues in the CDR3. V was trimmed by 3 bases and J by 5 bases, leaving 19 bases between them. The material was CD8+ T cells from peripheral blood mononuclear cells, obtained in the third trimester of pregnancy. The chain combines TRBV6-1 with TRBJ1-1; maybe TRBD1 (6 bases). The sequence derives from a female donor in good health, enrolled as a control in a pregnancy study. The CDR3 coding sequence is TGTGCCAGCAGTGACGACAGGACACGACTTCTAACTGAAGCTTTCTTT. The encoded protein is CASSDDRTRLLTEAFF.